What follows are 32 T cell receptor beta chains derived from one specimen sequenced in a study of cytomegalovirus exposure and HLA in healthy donors. Amplification used 60 Vbeta primers and 13 Jbeta primers. Some clones are missing from TCRdb's copy, which holds only in-frame ones; the method was immunoSEQ multiplex PCR. The sample totals 100,000 to 150,000 clones. The sequencing sample was made of PBMCs. These receptors were taken from a woman between 40 and 50 years old in good health and CMV-seropositive.

The CDR3 is CASSYSSGTGAHEQYF. In DNA form, the CDR3 reads TGTGCCAGCAGTTACTCTTCAGGGACAGGGGCCCACGAGCAGTACTTC. This chain links TRBV6-5 with TRBJ2-7, with TRBD1 matching over 10 bases. The CDR3 consists of 16 residues. The germline V gene has CDR1 MNHEY and CDR2 SVGAGI. Trimming took 0 bases from V and 5 from J; bases not matched to a gene: 7.

This sequence joins TRBV29-1 and TRBJ2-2; unclear D gene. Germline V gene lookup returns CDR1 SQVTM and CDR2 ANQGSEA. Trimming removed 7 bases at V and 0 bases at J, with 15 bases between. The CDR3 length is 15 residues. CDR3 in amino acids: CSAKHSTTNTGELFF. The CDR3 nucleotides are TGCAGCGCTAAGCACAGCACGACGAACACCGGGGAGCTGTTTTTT.

Worth noting for this clone: The junction does not match germline at one end; this may be a read error. The CDR3 coding sequence is TGTGCCAGATGGACTAGCGGGCCTTTT. Protein product: CARWTSGPF. This chain joins TRBV19 and TRBJ2-3; the match to TRBD2 covers 11 bases. Germline CDR1 and CDR2: LNHDA and SQIVND (reference sequence). The CDR3 extends over 9 amino acids.

V gene TRBV7-6 combines with J gene TRBJ2-7; weak D call: TRBD2 (6 bases). This CDR3 is 14 amino acids long. CDR1 SGHVS and CDR2 FNYEAQ come from the germline V gene. The ends were cut back, 4 bases at V and 3 bases at J, with 13 bases in the middle. CDR3 DNA sequence: TGTGCCAGCAGCTCCCGGCCGGGAGTCTACGAGCAGTACTTC. Residues: CASSSRPGVYEQYF.

CDR3 residues: CASQGGLGLAGEGNEQFF. The DNA for the CDR3 is TGCGCCAGCCAAGGGGGATTGGGACTAGCGGGAGAGGGCAATGAGCAGTTCTTC. The chain employs TRBV5-1 and TRBJ2-1; TRBD2 aligns across 14 bases. CDR1 is SGHRS, CDR2 YFSETQ, per germline. V dropped 7 bases and J dropped 6; count of bases not matched to a gene: 15. The CDR3 covers 18 residues.

The CDR3: CASSVAGARNTEAFF. DNA of the CDR3: TGCGCCAGCAGCGTAGCAGGGGCCAGGAACACTGAAGCTTTCTTT. The chain links TRBV5-1 to TRBJ1-1; D may be TRBD1 (6 bases). The CDR3 extends over 15 amino acids. CDR1 SGHRS and CDR2 YFSETQ come from the germline V gene. Trimming removed 4 bases from V and 1 base from J, with 14 bases in between.

This chain uses TRBV6-1 with TRBJ2-1, with 10 nucleotides matching TRBD2. The junction had 8 bases not matched to a gene; V was cut back by 4 bases and J by 8 bases. Germline CDR1 reads MNHNS; CDR2 reads SASEGT. The CDR3 has 15 residues. CDR3 protein: CASSVLAGVRDEQFF. The DNA for the CDR3 is TGTGCCAGCAGTGTTCTAGCGGGAGTAAGGGATGAGCAGTTCTTC.

The rearrangement uses TRBV6-4 and TRBJ1-2; D not resolved. Germline CDR1 MRHNA, CDR2 SNTAGT. The CDR3 is 12 residues long. The V end was cut by 4 bases, the J end by 4 bases, with 7 bases between. The CDR3 region is CASSAEGYGYTF. The CDR3 DNA reads as TGTGCCAGCAGTGCCGAGGGCTATGGCTACACCTTC.

The gene calls are TRBV6-1 and TRBJ2-5; 10 bases are a match to TRBD1. Near its end, the DNA agrees better with TRBJ2-7, so the J call may be wrong. This CDR3 spans 15 amino acids. In germline, CDR1 is MNHNS, CDR2 SASEGT. The CDR3 here is CASRGQGLTFYEQYF. The CDR3 DNA sequence: TGTGCCAGCAGGGGACAGGGGTTAACTTTCTACGAGCAGTACTTC.

The V and J genes are TRBV5-6 and TRBJ1-4; 10 bases match TRBD1. In germline, CDR1 is SGHDT, CDR2 YYEEEE. Trimming cost V 4 bases and J 5 bases; bases outside gene matches: 8. The CDR3 covers 16 residues. The CDR3 region has the DNA TGTGCCAGCAGCCGTATACCGGGACAGGGGAATGAAAAACTGTTTTTT. Amino acid sequence: CASSRIPGQGNEKLFF.

The chain has TRBV29-1 and TRBJ2-7; 11 bases align to TRBD2. CDR3 length: 14 residues. V dropped 3 bases and J dropped 2; count of bases not matched to a gene: 3. In germline, CDR1 is SQVTM, CDR2 ANQGSEA. CDR3 coding DNA: TGCAGCGTTGAGACTAGCGGGATTACCTACGAGCAGTACTTC. It codes for CSVETSGITYEQYF.

The rearrangement uses TRBV30 and TRBJ2-7, with 9 bases matching TRBD2. The CDR3 loop spans 17 amino acids. Germline-derived CDR1 and CDR2 are GTSNPN and SVGIG (reference sequence). V shed 5 bases, J shed 3 bases, and the junction held 17 bases outside the gene matches. The CDR3 DNA reads TGTGCCTGGGCAGGGGGTCTTATCAGCGGGAGGTTCTACGAGCAGTACTTC. This sequence encodes CAWAGGLISGRFYEQYF.

The chain carries TRBV7-2 and TRBJ1-2, with D maybe TRBD1 (5 bases). Trimming removed 1 base from V and 4 bases from J, with 10 bases in between. The CDR3 consists of 14 residues. CDR1 SGHTA and CDR2 FQGNSA come from the germline V gene. As DNA, the CDR3 is TGTGCCAGCAGCTTAGTCGGGGGAACCTATGGCTACACCTTC. Residues: CASSLVGGTYGYTF.

The genes are TRBV5-1 and TRBJ1-2; 7 bases are shared with TRBD1. Germline loops: CDR1 SGHRS, CDR2 YFSETQ. J was trimmed by 0 bases and V by 1 base; bases with no gene match: 9. There are 17 residues in the CDR3. CDR3 residues: CASSLSGGGLANYGYTF. The CDR3 region has the DNA TGCGCCAGCAGCTTGAGTGGAGGGGGCCTCGCTAACTATGGCTACACCTTC.

The V gene is TRBV6-1, the J gene TRBJ2-7, with TRBD1 identical over 8 bases. J lost 7 bases, V lost 3 bases, and 11 bases had no gene match. The CDR3 is 15 amino acids. In germline, CDR1 is MNHNS, CDR2 SASEGT. This CDR3 is CASSEWTGRTMEQYF. As DNA, the CDR3 is TGTGCCAGCAGTGAGTGGACAGGGCGGACAATGGAGCAGTACTTC.

The chain couples TRBV10-3 to TRBJ2-1; D ambiguous. Per germline, CDR1 ENHRY and CDR2 SYGVKD. The V gene lost 2 bases and the J gene lost 4 bases, with 6 bases spanning the gap. The CDR3 is made up of 13 amino acids. This chain's CDR3 is CAISEGNYNEQFF. CDR3 DNA: TGTGCCATCAGTGAGGGCAATTACAATGAGCAGTTCTTC.

This chain uses TRBV9 with TRBJ1-1; TRBD1 is a possible D gene (5 bases). V gave up 0 bases and J gave up 5 bases, with 14 bases separating them. The CDR3 is made up of 15 amino acids. Germline V lookup: CDR1 SGDLS, CDR2 YYNGEE. CDR3 amino acids: CASSVGGEIVTEAFF. The CDR3, as DNA: TGTGCCAGCAGCGTAGGGGGCGAAATCGTGACTGAAGCTTTCTTT. Supplemented by reference TRBV9 and TRBJ1-1, the full variable domain reads DSGVTQTPKHLITATGQRVTLRCSPRSGDLSVYWYQQSLDQGLQFLIQYYNGEERAKGNILERFSAQQFPDLHSELNLSSLELGDSALYFCASSVGGEIVTEAFFGQGTRLTVV.

This chain uses TRBV29-1 with TRBJ1-1; D uncertain. The CDR3 has 12 residues. V shed 6 bases and J shed 3 bases, with 11 bases lying between them. Per germline, CDR1 SQVTM and CDR2 ANQGSEA. CDR3 DNA sequence: TGCAGCGTCGGTAGTCGAGACACTGAAGCTTTCTTT. This sequence encodes CSVGSRDTEAFF.

V is TRBV4-2 and J is TRBJ2-1; 12 bases are shared with TRBD2. Looked up from germline, CDR1 is LGHNA and CDR2 is YNFKEQ. The CDR3 spans 15 residues. V was clipped by 0 bases and J by 16 bases; unmatched bases: 10. The CDR3 is CASSQEVGTSGPPFF. The CDR3 DNA follows: TGTGCCAGCAGCCAAGAGGTAGGGACTAGCGGGCCTCCATTCTTC.

This chain links TRBV21-1 with TRBJ2-5; no DNA check was done on the table's D call, TRBD1. TRBV21-1 corresponds to a pseudogene. This CDR3 has 14 residues. The CDR3 spells CASSKGTEQETQYF. The CDR3, as DNA: TGTGCCAGCAGCAAAGGGACAGAGCAAGAGACCCAGTACTTC.

This sequence joins TRBV15 and TRBJ2-1; TRBD2 matches 9 bases. The trim removed 8 bases at V and 7 bases at J, leaving 9 bases unmatched. The germline CDR1 and CDR2 sequences are LNHNV and YYDKDF (reference sequence). The CDR3 covers 14 residues. The CDR3 loop reads CATGGGRATNEQFF. CDR3 DNA sequence: TGTGCCACCGGGGGCGGGAGGGCCACTAATGAGCAGTTCTTC.

CDR3 sequence: CASSLQGLPNTEAFF. In nucleotides, the CDR3 is TGCGCCAGCAGCCTGCAGGGGTTACCGAACACTGAAGCTTTCTTT. J is TRBJ1-1 and V is TRBV5-1; the D gene is possibly TRBD1 (6 bases). CDR1 and CDR2 from the germline V gene are SGHRS and YFSETQ. This CDR3 is 15 amino acids long. Trimming took 4 bases from V and 1 from J, leaving 14 bases between them.

The chain has TRBV7-5 and TRBJ2-6; the table's D call, TRBD2, has no DNA check behind it. TRBV7-5 is listed as a pseudogene. There are 18 residues in the CDR3. CDR3 sequence: CARSARLAGGSGANVLTF. In DNA form, the CDR3 reads TGTGCCAGAAGCGCACGACTAGCGGGAGGGTCTGGGGCCAACGTCCTGACTTTC.

This rearrangement joins TRBV27 to TRBJ2-1; D might be TRBD2 (5 bases). V was clipped by 6 bases and J by 2 bases, with 14 bases between them. Germline V gene lookup returns CDR1 MNHEY and CDR2 SMNVEV (reference sequence). The CDR3 loop spans 15 amino acids. CDR3 protein: CASRSDLFTYNEQFF. In DNA, the CDR3 is TGTGCCAGCAGGTCGGACTTATTCACCTACAATGAGCAGTTCTTC.

The CDR3 protein is CASSLVPQETQYF. The CDR3 DNA is TGTGCCAGCAGCTTGGTTCCGCAAGAGACCCAGTACTTC. The chain combines TRBV5-5 with TRBJ2-5; D is uncertain. CDR1 and CDR2 (germline): SGHKS, YYEKEE (reference sequence). Trimming stripped 0 bases from V and 2 bases from J, with 5 bases between. The CDR3 extends over 13 amino acids.

The chain recombines TRBV7-3 with TRBJ2-7, with a possible D match to TRBD1 (5 bases). The germline V gene encodes CDR1 SGHTA and CDR2 FQGTGA. The CDR3 has 16 amino acids. The germline V and J ends were trimmed by 0 bases and 2 bases, with 14 bases remaining between them. The CDR3 protein is CASSLTRTKPPYEQYF. For the CDR3, the DNA is TGTGCCAGCAGCTTAACACGGACAAAACCCCCCTACGAGCAGTACTTC.

The chain employs TRBV7-8 and TRBJ1-1, with TRBD1 matching 7 bases. The CDR3 sequence is 15 residues long. CDR1 SGHVS and CDR2 FQNEAQ come from the germline V gene. The V segment lost 4 bases and the J segment 0 bases; nucleotides outside the gene matches: 5. This CDR3 reads CASSSMTGMNTEAFF. The CDR3 DNA sequence: TGTGCCAGCAGCTCCATGACAGGGATGAACACTGAAGCTTTCTTT.

The chain is built from TRBV5-6 and TRBJ1-1; weak D call: TRBD1 (5 bases). V lost 0 bases, J lost 1 base, and 7 bases lay in between. The CDR3 is 14 residues long. Germline values: CDR1 SGHDT, CDR2 YYEEEE. CDR3 coding DNA: TGTGCCAGCAGCTTGGTCCAGGGGAACACTGAAGCTTTCTTT. Amino acids: CASSLVQGNTEAFF.

This chain joins TRBV30 and TRBJ2-5; TRBD2 matches at 8 bases. The junction had 5 bases not matched to a gene; V was cut back by 6 bases and J by 2 bases. There are 13 residues in the CDR3. Germline V gene data show CDR1 as GTSNPN and CDR2 as SVGIG (reference sequence). The CDR3 DNA is TGTGCCTGCGAAGCTAGCGGGCAAGAGACCCAGTACTTC. Translating gives CACEASGQETQYF.

The chain employs TRBV7-8 and TRBJ1-5, with 7 bases aligning to TRBD1. The germline CDR1 and CDR2 sequences are SGHVS and FQNEAQ. The CDR3 covers 15 residues. Trimming removed 8 bases from V and 6 bases from J; junction bases left unmatched: 13. The CDR3 DNA reads as TGTGCCAGCGGGTTTGAGACAGGGTCGCGTCAGCCCCAGCATTTT. Translating it yields CASGFETGSRQPQHF.

The V call is TRBV12-5, the J call TRBJ2-5; D ambiguous. The V end was cut by 3 bases, the J end by 6 bases, with 5 bases between. This CDR3 spans 11 amino acids. Germline lookup yields CDR1 LGHNT and CDR2 FRNRAP. CDR3: CASGFGQTQYF. The CDR3, as DNA: TGTGCTAGTGGTTTTGGGCAGACCCAGTACTTC.

The chain couples TRBV18 to TRBJ2-2; D is unresolved. The CDR3 runs 13 residues. CDR1 is KGHSH and CDR2 is LQKENI in the germline V gene. The ends were cut back, 5 bases at V and 7 bases at J, with 11 bases in the middle. The CDR3 DNA sequence: TGTGCCAGCTCAAAATTTCAGGACGGGGAGCTGTTTTTT. This gives the protein CASSKFQDGELFF.